This T cell receptor (beta chain) was identified during a study of control samples from healthy donors and cancer patients. Repertoires were generated with immunoSEQ multiplex PCR, while TCRdb's copy carries only in-frame clones and drops some. The sample has 100,000 or so clones; about four fifths are singletons. The receptor was derived from a woman aged 45-65 years in good health. The sequenced sample was blood.

CDR3 loop: CASSMTQGKHQPQHF. The CDR3, as DNA: TGTGCCAGTAGTATGACACAGGGAAAACATCAGCCCCAGCATTTT. The chain is built from TRBV19 and TRBJ1-5; TRBD1 is a possible D gene (6 bases). Trimming removed 3 bases from V and 5 bases from J, with 14 bases in between. The CDR3 consists of 15 residues. Germline assignment: CDR1 LNHDA and CDR2 SQIVND (reference sequence).